The rows below give T cell receptor beta chains drawn from one sample of a study of identical twins. TCRdb ran MiXCR on the 5' RACE reads and lists one entry per CDR3 protein. The table has about 530,000 distinct CDR3 sequences, about a fifth seen once. The same specimen was also included in a second study, on yellow fever vaccine responses in identical twins.

Sequencing was done on a sample of CD4+ T cells sorted from blood. These receptor sequences come from a woman in her late teens or twenties in good health. CDR3s include the opening cysteine and the closing phenylalanine or tryptophan. Fields, in order: clone size, J gene, V gene, CDR3 protein. The size entry is marked missing in some rows and otherwise reads once, few, many or a size class.

abundance: -; j_gene: TRBJ2-1; v_gene: TRBV2; CDR3aa: CASSEEGGLYNEQFF
abundance: few; j_gene: TRBJ2-1; v_gene: TRBV20-1; CDR3aa: CSAAIPGDNEQFF
abundance: -; j_gene: TRBJ2-7; v_gene: TRBV5-1; CDR3aa: CASSLGAGGSDEQYF
abundance: -; j_gene: TRBJ2-5; v_gene: TRBV4-2; CDR3aa: CASSPYQGTGSQETQYF
abundance: -; j_gene: TRBJ1-4; v_gene: TRBV10-2; CDR3aa: CASSESGTGGKKLFF
abundance: few; j_gene: TRBJ2-5; v_gene: TRBV9; CDR3aa: CASSVGGSGETQYF
abundance: -; j_gene: TRBJ1-2; v_gene: TRBV11-2; CDR3aa: CASSPGGQGWGYTF
abundance: -; j_gene: TRBJ2-3; v_gene: TRBV20-1; CDR3aa: CSARVAINTDTQYF
abundance: -; j_gene: TRBJ2-2; v_gene: TRBV6-1; CDR3aa: CASRRLAGDSGELFF
abundance: -; j_gene: TRBJ2-3; v_gene: TRBV20-1; CDR3aa: CSHLGLAASTDTQYF
abundance: few; j_gene: TRBJ1-5; v_gene: TRBV2; CDR3aa: CASKPAGGNQPQHF
abundance: many; j_gene: TRBJ1-5; v_gene: TRBV12-3/TRBV12-4; CDR3aa: CASSPQDSSNQPQHF
abundance: few; j_gene: TRBJ2-1; v_gene: TRBV12-3/TRBV12-4; CDR3aa: CASSLGLAGTLAQFF
abundance: few; j_gene: TRBJ1-2; v_gene: TRBV20-1; CDR3aa: CSIPGPNYGYTF
abundance: -; j_gene: TRBJ1-1; v_gene: TRBV3-1; CDR3aa: CASSQDPASLEAFF
abundance: few; j_gene: TRBJ1-1; v_gene: TRBV10-3; CDR3aa: CAVGSAGSEAFF
abundance: -; j_gene: TRBJ1-2; v_gene: TRBV12-3/TRBV12-4; CDR3aa: CASIPSGAGGLSYGYTF
abundance: few; j_gene: TRBJ2-1; v_gene: TRBV4-1; CDR3aa: CASSQEQGAFEQFF
abundance: few; j_gene: TRBJ2-7; v_gene: TRBV11-1; CDR3aa: CASSSTGLADHSYEQYF
abundance: few; j_gene: TRBJ2-3; v_gene: TRBV5-1; CDR3aa: CASSRFSGGDLSTDTQYF
abundance: few; j_gene: TRBJ2-7; v_gene: TRBV7-9; CDR3aa: CASSRTSTYEQYF
abundance: few; j_gene: TRBJ2-3; v_gene: TRBV3-1; CDR3aa: CASSRLAGVTDTQYF
abundance: few; j_gene: TRBJ2-7; v_gene: TRBV2; CDR3aa: CASSEKGAYRYEQYF
abundance: -; j_gene: TRBJ2-3; v_gene: TRBV5-1; CDR3aa: CASSLGQRLGTDTQYF
abundance: -; j_gene: TRBJ2-2; v_gene: TRBV7-3; CDR3aa: CASSTQTGGELFF
abundance: few; j_gene: TRBJ2-7; v_gene: TRBV15; CDR3aa: CATSSRHPPGPDDEQYF
abundance: few; j_gene: TRBJ2-3; v_gene: TRBV15; CDR3aa: CATSGTGGAGVRPDTQYF
abundance: -; j_gene: TRBJ2-2; v_gene: TRBV12-3/TRBV12-4; CDR3aa: CASSLTRGVDTGELFF
abundance: few; j_gene: TRBJ2-3; v_gene: TRBV11-2; CDR3aa: CASSLVANTDTQYF
abundance: -; j_gene: TRBJ2-7; v_gene: TRBV15; CDR3aa: CATSGGLTSSYEQYF
abundance: few; j_gene: TRBJ2-1; v_gene: TRBV7-9; CDR3aa: CASSAWGGDTVVNEQFF
abundance: -; j_gene: TRBJ1-5; v_gene: TRBV18; CDR3aa: CASSLARGTGNQPQHF
abundance: -; j_gene: TRBJ2-1; v_gene: TRBV28; CDR3aa: CASGPTGQGFYNEQFF
abundance: -; j_gene: TRBJ2-5; v_gene: TRBV12-3/TRBV12-4; CDR3aa: CASSSGTSGRGGQETQYF
abundance: -; j_gene: TRBJ2-1; v_gene: TRBV12-3/TRBV12-4; CDR3aa: CASSRSSHSYNEQFF
abundance: once; j_gene: TRBJ2-1; v_gene: TRBV6-5; CDR3aa: CASSYFQGVYNEQFF
abundance: few; j_gene: TRBJ2-3; v_gene: TRBV20-1; CDR3aa: CSATLGGARRSTDTQYF
abundance: -; j_gene: TRBJ2-1; v_gene: TRBV5-1; CDR3aa: CASSIGQGAVDEQFF
abundance: few; j_gene: TRBJ2-7; v_gene: TRBV29-1; CDR3aa: CSVGGLAETSYERQYF
abundance: -; j_gene: TRBJ1-6; v_gene: TRBV7-9; CDR3aa: CASSPSGSPRSLHF
abundance: -; j_gene: TRBJ1-4; v_gene: TRBV7-9; CDR3aa: CASSPSGSNEKLFF
abundance: -; j_gene: TRBJ2-3; v_gene: TRBV7-2; CDR3aa: CASSQGLARGDTQYF
abundance: -; j_gene: TRBJ2-7; v_gene: TRBV5-1; CDR3aa: CASSLVRGSSYEQYF
abundance: few; j_gene: TRBJ1-1; v_gene: TRBV12-3/TRBV12-4; CDR3aa: CASRSNGERTEAFF
abundance: -; j_gene: TRBJ2-2; v_gene: TRBV19; CDR3aa: CASNRAGLNTGELFF
abundance: many; j_gene: TRBJ2-3; v_gene: TRBV20-1; CDR3aa: CSARGPADTQYF
abundance: -; j_gene: TRBJ2-3; v_gene: TRBV6-4; CDR3aa: CASSDIGRGADTQYF
abundance: once; j_gene: TRBJ2-3; v_gene: TRBV12-3/TRBV12-4; CDR3aa: CASGGATQQYF
abundance: -; j_gene: TRBJ1-2; v_gene: TRBV19; CDR3aa: CASSIGVRDNYGYTF
abundance: -; j_gene: TRBJ1-1; v_gene: TRBV29-1; CDR3aa: CSVWSGQLNTEAFF